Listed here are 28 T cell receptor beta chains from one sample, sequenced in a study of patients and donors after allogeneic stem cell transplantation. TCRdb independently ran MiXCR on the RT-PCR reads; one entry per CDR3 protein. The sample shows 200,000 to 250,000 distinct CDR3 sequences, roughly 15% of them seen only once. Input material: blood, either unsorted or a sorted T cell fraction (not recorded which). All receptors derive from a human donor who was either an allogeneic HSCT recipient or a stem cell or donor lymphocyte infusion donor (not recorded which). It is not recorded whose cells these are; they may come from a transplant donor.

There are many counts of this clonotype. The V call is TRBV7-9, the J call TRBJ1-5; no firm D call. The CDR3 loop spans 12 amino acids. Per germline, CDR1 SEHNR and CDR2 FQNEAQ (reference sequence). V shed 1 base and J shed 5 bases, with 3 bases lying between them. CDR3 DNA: TGTGCCAGCAGCTTAGAGGATCAGCCCCAGCATTTT. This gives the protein CASSLEDQPQHF.

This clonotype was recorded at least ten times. CDR3 DNA sequence: TGCAGTGCTAGAGATGTAGGACTAGCGTACGATGAGCAGTTCTTC. The encoded protein is CSARDVGLAYDEQFF. The rearrangement uses TRBV20-1 and TRBJ2-1; 9 bases are shared with TRBD2. This CDR3 comprises 15 residues. Losses at the gene ends were 0 bases for V and 8 bases for J; bases not matched to a gene: 8. The germline gives CDR1 DFQATT, CDR2 SNEGSKA (reference sequence).

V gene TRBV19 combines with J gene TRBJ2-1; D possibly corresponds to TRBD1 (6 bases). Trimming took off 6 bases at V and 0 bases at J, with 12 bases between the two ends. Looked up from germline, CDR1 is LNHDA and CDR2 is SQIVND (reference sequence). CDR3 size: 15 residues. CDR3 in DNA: TGTGCCAGTAGCAACCAGGGGAGCTCCTACAATGAGCAGTTCTTC. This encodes CASSNQGSSYNEQFF.

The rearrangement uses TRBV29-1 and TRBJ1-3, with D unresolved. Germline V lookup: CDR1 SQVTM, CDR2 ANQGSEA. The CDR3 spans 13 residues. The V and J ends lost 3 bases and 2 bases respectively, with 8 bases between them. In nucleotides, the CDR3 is TGCAGCGTTGATCCGGGGACTGGAAACACCATATATTTT. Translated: CSVDPGTGNTIYF.

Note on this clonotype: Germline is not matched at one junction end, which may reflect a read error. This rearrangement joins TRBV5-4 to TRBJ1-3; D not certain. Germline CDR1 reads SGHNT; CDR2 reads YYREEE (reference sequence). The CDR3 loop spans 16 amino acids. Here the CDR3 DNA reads TGTCCCAGCAGCTCTAACACCTTACACTCTGGAAACACCATATATTTT. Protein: CPSSSNTLHSGNTIYF.

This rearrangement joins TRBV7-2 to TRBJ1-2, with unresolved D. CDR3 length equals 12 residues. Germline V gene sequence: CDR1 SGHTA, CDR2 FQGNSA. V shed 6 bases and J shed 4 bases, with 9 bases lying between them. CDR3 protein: CASSRPGYGYTF. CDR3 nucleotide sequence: TGTGCCAGCAGTCGGCCCGGCTATGGCTACACCTTC.

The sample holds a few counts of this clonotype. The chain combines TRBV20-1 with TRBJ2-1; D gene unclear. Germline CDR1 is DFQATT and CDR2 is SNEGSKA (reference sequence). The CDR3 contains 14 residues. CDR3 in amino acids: CGISPRSSYNEQFF. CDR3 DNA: TGCGGAATTAGCCCGCGAAGCTCCTACAATGAGCAGTTCTTC.

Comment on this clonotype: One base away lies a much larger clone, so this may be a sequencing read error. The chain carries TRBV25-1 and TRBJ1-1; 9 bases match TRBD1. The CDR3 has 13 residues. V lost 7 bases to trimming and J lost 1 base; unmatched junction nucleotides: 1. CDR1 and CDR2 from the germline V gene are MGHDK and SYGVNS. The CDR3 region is CASMGQGNTEAFF. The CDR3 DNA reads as TGTGCCAGCATGGGACAGGGGAACACTGAAGCTTTCTTT. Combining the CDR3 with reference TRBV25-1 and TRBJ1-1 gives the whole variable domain EADIYQTPRYLVIGTGKKITLECSQTMGHDKMYWYQQDPGMELHLIHYSYGVNSTEKGDLSSESTVSRIRTEHFPLTLESARPSHTSQYLCASMGQGNTEAFFGQGTRLTVV.

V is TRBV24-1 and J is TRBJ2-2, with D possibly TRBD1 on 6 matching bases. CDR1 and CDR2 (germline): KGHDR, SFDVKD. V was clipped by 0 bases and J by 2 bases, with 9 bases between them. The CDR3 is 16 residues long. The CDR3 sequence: CATSDLPGHNTGELFF. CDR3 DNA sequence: TGTGCCACCAGTGATTTGCCGGGACACAACACCGGGGAGCTGTTTTTT.

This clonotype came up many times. DNA of the CDR3: TGTGCCAGCAGCCAGGTTTCTATGGATGAAAAACTGTTTTTT. It encodes CASSQVSMDEKLFF. The chain is built from TRBV4-2 and TRBJ1-4; D call uncertain. The germline V gene has CDR1 LGHNA and CDR2 YNFKEQ. The CDR3 runs to 14 residues. Trimming cost V 3 bases and J 6 bases, with 11 bases left between them.

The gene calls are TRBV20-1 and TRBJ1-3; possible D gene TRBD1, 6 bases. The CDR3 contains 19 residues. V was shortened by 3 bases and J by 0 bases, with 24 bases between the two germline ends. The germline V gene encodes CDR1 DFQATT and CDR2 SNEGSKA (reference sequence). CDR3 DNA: TGCAGTGCTAGTGGGACTTGGGGGCAGGCCAAGTTCTCTGGAAACACCATATATTTT. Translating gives CSASGTWGQAKFSGNTIYF.

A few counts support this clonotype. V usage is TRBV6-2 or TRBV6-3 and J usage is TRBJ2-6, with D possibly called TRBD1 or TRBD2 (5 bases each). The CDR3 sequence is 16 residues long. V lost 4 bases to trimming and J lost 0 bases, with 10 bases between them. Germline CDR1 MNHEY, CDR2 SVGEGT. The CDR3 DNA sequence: TGTGCCAGCAGTTTCTTCGGGGCCTCTGGGGCCAACGTCCTGACTTTC. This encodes CASSFFGASGANVLTF.

CDR3 nucleotides: TGTGCCAGCAGCAAGCGCCGGGCCACAGGTTGGTCCTACGAGCAGTACTTC. Encoded protein: CASSKRRATGWSYEQYF. The chain has TRBV21-1 and TRBJ2-7; TRBD1, the table's D call, lacks a check against the DNA. TRBV21-1 is assigned pseudogene status. This CDR3 is built from 17 residues.

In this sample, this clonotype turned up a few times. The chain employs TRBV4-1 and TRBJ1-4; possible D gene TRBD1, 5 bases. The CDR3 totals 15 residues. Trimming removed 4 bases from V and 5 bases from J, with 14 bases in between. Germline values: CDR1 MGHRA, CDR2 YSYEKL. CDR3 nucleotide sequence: TGCGCCAGCAGCCCGTCCGGGGGAGCGAATGAAAAACTGTTTTTT. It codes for CASSPSGGANEKLFF.

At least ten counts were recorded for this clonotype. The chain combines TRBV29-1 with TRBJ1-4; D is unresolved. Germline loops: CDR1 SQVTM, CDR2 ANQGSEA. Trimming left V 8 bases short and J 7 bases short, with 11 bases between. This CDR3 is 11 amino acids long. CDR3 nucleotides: TGCAGCTATGGTTCGGGTGAAAAACTGTTTTTT. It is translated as CSYGSGEKLFF.

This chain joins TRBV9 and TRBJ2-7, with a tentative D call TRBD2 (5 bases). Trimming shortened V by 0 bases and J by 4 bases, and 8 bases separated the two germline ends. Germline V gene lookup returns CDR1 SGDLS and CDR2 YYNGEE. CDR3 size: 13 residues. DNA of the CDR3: TGTGCCAGCAGCGTAGATGGGGAGTACGAGCAGTACTTC. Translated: CASSVDGEYEQYF.

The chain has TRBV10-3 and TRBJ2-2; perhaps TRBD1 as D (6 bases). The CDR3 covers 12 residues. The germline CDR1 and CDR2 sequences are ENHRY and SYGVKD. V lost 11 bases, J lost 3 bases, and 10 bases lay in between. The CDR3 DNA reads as TGTGCCGCCGCAGGGGACACCGGGGAGCTGTTTTTT. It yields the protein CAAAGDTGELFF.

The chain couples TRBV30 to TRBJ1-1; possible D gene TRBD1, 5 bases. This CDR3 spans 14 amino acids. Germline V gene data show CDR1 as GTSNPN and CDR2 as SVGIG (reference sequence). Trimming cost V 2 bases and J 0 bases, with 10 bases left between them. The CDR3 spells CAWSPTTVNTEAFF. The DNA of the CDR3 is TGTGCCTGGAGTCCGACGACAGTGAACACTGAAGCTTTCTTT.

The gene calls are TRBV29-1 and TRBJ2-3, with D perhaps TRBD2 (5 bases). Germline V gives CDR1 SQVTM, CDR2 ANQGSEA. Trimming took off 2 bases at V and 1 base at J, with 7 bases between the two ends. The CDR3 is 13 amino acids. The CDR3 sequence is CSVESSGTDTQYF. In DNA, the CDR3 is TGCAGCGTTGAAAGTAGCGGCACAGATACGCAGTATTTT.

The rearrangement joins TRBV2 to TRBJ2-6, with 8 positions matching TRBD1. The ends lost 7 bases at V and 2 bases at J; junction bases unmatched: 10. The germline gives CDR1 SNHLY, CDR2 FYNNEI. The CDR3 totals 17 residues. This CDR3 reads CASIYPGQVTGANVLTF. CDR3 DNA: TGTGCCAGCATTTATCCGGGACAGGTAACTGGGGCCAACGTCCTGACTTTC.

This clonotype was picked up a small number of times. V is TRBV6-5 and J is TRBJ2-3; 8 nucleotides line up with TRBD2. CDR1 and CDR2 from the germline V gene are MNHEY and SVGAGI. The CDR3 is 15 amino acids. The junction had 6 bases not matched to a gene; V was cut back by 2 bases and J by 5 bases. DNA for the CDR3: TGTGCCAGCAGTTACGACGGGGGGGCCGGAGATACGCAGTATTTT. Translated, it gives CASSYDGGAGDTQYF.

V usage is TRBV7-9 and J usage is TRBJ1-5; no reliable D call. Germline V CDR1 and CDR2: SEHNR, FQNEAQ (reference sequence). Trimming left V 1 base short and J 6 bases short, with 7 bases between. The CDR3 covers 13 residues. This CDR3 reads CASSLDRAQPQHF. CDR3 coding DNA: TGTGCCAGCAGCTTAGATAGGGCTCAGCCCCAGCATTTT.

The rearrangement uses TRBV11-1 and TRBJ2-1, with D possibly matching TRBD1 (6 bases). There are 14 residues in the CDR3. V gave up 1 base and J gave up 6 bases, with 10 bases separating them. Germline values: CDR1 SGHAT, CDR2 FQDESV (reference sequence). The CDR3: CASSLGTGFNEQFF. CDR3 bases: TGTGCCAGCAGCTTAGGTACAGGGTTCAATGAGCAGTTCTTC.

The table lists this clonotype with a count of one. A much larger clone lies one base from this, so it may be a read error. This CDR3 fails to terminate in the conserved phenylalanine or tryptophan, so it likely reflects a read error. DNA of the CDR3: TGTGCCAGCAGTTTGAGGGGGAGCTCCTACAATGAGCAGTTCCTC. Translating it yields CASSLRGSSYNEQFL. The chain joins TRBV12-3 or TRBV12-4 to TRBJ2-1, with D perhaps TRBD1 (6 bases). V was clipped by 3 bases and J by 0 bases, with 9 bases between them. The CDR3 runs 15 residues.

The CDR3 region has the DNA TGCAGTGCCGACGACCCGGGACAGGGGCCCTACAATGAGCAGTTCTTC. This translates into CSADDPGQGPYNEQFF. The chain carries TRBV20-1 and TRBJ2-1; 10 bases agree with TRBD1. Germline V gene sequence: CDR1 DFQATT, CDR2 SNEGSKA (reference sequence). The CDR3 has 16 residues. Trimming removed 6 bases from V and 2 bases from J; junction bases left unmatched: 10.

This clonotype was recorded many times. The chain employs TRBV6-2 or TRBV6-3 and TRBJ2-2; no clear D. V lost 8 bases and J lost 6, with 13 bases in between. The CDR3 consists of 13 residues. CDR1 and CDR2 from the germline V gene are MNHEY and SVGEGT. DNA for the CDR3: TGTGCCAGCCAACGGGCATTCGCCGGGGAGCTGTTTTTT. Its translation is CASQRAFAGELFF.

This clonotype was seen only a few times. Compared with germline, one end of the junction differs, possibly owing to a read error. This CDR3 is CASSQGTGDTDTQYF. Here the CDR3 DNA reads TGTGCCAGCAGTCAAGGGACAGGGGACACAGATACGCAGTATTTT. The chain carries TRBV3-1 and TRBJ2-3; 10 bases are shared with TRBD1. Looked up from germline, CDR1 is LGHDT and CDR2 is YNNKEL (reference sequence). This CDR3 spans 15 amino acids.

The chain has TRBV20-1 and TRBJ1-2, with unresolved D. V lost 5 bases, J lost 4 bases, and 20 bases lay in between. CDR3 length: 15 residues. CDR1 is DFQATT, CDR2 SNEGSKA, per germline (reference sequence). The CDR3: CSAGDQGRTTYGYTF. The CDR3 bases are TGCAGTGCTGGCGACCAAGGACGGACCACCTATGGCTACACCTTC.